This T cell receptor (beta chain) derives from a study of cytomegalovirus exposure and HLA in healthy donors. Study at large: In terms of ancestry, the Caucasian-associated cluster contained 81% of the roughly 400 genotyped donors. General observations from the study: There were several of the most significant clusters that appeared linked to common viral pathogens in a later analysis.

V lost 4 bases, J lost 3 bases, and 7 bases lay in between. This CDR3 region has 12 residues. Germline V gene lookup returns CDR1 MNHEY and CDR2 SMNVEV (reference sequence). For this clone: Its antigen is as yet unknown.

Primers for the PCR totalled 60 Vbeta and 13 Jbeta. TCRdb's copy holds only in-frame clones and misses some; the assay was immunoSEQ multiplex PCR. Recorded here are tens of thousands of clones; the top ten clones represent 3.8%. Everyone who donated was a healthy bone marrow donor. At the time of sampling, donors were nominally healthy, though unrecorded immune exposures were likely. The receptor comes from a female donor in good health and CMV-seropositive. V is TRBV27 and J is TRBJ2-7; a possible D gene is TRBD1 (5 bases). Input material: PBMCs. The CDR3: CASSSDSYEQYF. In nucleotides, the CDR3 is TGTGCCAGCAGTTCCGACAGCTACGAGCAGTACTTC.